This T cell receptor beta chain was captured by sequencing in a study of monozygotic twins with cystic fibrosis. Study-level points and caveats: Monozygotic CF twins shared more identical nucleotide clonotypes than unrelated patients. In 13 of 16 pairs, V gene usage was closest to the co-twin's.

Trimming cost V 2 bases and J 4 bases; bases outside gene matches: 13. Germline V gives CDR1 MGHRA, CDR2 YSYEKL. The CDR3 has 17 amino acids. Sequencing was performed with immunoSEQ multiplex PCR; in TCRdb, only in-frame clones are kept and a portion is missing. The sample lists tens of thousands of clones, approximately 90% seen once, with 0.54% in the top ten. As concerns this clone: As yet, its antigen is unknown.

This TCR was recovered from a girl aged 2-10 years with cystic fibrosis. This chain uses TRBV4-1 with TRBJ2-7; 8 bases line up with TRBD2. Material for sequencing was blood. In DNA form, the CDR3 reads TGCGCCAGCAGCCAATCAGGCGGAGGCGGGGGGAAGTACGAGCAGTACTTC. This translates into CASSQSGGGGGKYEQYF.